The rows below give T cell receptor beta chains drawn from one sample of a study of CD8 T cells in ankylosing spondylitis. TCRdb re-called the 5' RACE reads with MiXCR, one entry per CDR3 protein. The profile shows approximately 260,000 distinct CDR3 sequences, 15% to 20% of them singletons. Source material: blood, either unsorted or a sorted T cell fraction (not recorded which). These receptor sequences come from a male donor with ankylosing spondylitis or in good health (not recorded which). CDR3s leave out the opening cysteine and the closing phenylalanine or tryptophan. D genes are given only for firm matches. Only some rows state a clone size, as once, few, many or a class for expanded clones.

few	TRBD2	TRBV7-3	ASSPTTGTSGYEQF
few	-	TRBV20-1	SARGAGGQHSPLH
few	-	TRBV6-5	ASSYLNTGELF
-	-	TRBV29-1	SEDSSGANVLT
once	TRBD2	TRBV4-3	ASSPGLAGNYEQY
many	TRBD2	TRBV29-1	SVGGLAGEDEQF
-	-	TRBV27	ASRAMWGSTDTQY
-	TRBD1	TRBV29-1	SVEIPGGADTGELF
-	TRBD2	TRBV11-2	ASSQGLAGGVFPTGEQF
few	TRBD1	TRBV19	ASSIGGTGYYNEQF
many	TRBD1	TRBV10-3	AISDRGKGYEQY
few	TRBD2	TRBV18	ASSPTSGIMSYEQY
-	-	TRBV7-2	ASSLLGGLNTEAF
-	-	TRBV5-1	ASSLDRQLMNTEAF
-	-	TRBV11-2	ASSPRMEETQY
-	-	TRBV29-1	SVEDLKSYNEQF
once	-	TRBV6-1	ASSPGTPGLSYEQY
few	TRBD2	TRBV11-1	ASSFNIAASGDKYNKYEQY
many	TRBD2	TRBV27	ASSLGGSENEQF
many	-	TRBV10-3	AIRRDGYEQY
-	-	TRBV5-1	ASSLVGADEQF
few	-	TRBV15	ATSRAGSSYEQY